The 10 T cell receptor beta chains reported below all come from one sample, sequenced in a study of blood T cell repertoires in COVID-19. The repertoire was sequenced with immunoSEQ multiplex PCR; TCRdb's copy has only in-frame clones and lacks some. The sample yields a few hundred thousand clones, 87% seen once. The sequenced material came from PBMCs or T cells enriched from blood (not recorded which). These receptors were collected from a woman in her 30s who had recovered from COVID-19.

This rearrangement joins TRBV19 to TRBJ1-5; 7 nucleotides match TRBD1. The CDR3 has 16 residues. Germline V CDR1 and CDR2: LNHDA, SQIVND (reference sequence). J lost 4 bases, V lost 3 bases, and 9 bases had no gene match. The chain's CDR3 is CASSIPRDRKNQPQHF. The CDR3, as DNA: TGTGCCAGTAGTATCCCCCGGGACAGAAAAAATCAGCCCCAGCATTTT.

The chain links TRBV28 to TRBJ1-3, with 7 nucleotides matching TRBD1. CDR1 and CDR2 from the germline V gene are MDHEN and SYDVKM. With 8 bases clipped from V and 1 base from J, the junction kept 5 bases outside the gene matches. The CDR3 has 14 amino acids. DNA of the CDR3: TGTGCCAGCGCGGGACAGCTTTCTGGAAACACCATATATTTT. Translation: CASAGQLSGNTIYF.

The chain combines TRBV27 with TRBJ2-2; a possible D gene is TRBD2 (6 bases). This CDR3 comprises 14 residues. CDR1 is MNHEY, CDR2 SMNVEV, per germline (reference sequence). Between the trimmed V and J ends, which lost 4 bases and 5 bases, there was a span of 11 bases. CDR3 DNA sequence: TGTGCCAGCAGTTGGCCAGGGAGGACCGGGGAGCTGTTTTTT. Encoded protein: CASSWPGRTGELFF.

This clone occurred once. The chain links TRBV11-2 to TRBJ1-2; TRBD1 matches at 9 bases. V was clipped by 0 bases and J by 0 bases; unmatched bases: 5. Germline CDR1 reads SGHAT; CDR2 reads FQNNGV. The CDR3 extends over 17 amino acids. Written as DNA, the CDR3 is TGTGCCAGCAGCTTAGATGGGACAGGGATGGCTAACTATGGCTACACCTTC. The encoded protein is CASSLDGTGMANYGYTF.

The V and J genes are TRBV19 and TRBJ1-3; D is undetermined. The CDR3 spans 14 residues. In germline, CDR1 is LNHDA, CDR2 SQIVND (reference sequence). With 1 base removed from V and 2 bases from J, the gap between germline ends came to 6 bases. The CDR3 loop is CASSIGQTGNTIYF. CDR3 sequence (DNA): TGTGCCAGTAGTATAGGCCAGACTGGAAACACCATATATTTT.

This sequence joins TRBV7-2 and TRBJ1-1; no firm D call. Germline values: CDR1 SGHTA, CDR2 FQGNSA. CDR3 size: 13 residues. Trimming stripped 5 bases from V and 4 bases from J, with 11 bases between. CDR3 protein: CASSLLWSTEAFF. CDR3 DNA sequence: TGTGCCAGCAGCCTGTTATGGAGCACTGAAGCTTTCTTT.

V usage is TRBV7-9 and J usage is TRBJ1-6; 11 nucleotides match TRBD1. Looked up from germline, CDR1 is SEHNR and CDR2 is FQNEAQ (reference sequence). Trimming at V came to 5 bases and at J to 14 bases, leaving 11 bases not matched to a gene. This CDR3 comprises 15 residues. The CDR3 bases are TGTGCCAGCAGCATTGCCCGGACAGGGGGCTTCACCCTCCACTTT. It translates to CASSIARTGGFTLHF.

The CDR3 nucleotides are TGTGCCAGCAGCCAGTGGCCGGGACAGGGTTTCCCCGGGGAGCTGTTTTTT. Protein: CASSQWPGQGFPGELFF. The chain carries TRBV4-2 and TRBJ2-2, with TRBD1 identical over 9 bases. CDR1 is LGHNA, CDR2 YNFKEQ, per germline. The CDR3 has 17 residues. Germline trimming cut 3 bases from V and 6 bases from J; bases unmatched to any gene: 11.

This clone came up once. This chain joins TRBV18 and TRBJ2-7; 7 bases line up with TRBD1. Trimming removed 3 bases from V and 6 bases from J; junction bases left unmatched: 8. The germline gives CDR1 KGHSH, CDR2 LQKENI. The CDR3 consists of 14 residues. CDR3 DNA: TGTGCCAGCTCACCTACAAAAGGGGGCTCCGAGCAGTACTTC. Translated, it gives CASSPTKGGSEQYF. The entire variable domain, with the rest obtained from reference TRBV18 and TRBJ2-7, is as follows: NAGVMQNPRHLVRRRGQEARLRCSPMKGHSHVYWYRQLPEEGLKFMVYLQKENIIDESGMPKERFSAEFPKEGPSILRIQQVVRGDSAAYFCASSPTKGGSEQYFGPGTRLTVT.

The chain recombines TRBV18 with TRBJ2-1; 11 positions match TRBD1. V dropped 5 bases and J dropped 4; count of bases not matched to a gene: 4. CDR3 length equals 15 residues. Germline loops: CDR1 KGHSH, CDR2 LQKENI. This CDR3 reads CASSKDRGPYNEQFF. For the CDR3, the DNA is TGTGCCAGCTCAAAGGACAGGGGGCCATACAATGAGCAGTTCTTC.